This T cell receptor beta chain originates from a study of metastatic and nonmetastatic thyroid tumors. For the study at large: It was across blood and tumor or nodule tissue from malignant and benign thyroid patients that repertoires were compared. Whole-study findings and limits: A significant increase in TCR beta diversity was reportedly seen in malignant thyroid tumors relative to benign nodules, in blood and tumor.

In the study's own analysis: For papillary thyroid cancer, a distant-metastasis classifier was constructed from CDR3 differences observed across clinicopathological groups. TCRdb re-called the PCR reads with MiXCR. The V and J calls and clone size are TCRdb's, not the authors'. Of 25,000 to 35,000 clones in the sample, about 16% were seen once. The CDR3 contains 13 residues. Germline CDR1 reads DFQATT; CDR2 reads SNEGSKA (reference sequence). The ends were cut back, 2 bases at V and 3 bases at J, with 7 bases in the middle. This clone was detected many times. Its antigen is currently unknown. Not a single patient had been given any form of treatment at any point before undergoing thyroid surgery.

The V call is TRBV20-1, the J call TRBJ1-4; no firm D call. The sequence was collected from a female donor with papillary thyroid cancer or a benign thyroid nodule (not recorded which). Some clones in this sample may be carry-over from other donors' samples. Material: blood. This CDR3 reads CSARLGSNEKLFF. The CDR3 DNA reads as TGCAGTGCTAGACTGGGGTCTAATGAAAAACTGTTTTTT.